These 27 T cell receptor beta chains came from one sample sequenced in a study of cytomegalovirus exposure and HLA in healthy donors. The PCR made use of 60 Vbeta and 13 Jbeta primers. This table comes from immunoSEQ multiplex PCR, and its TCRdb copy is limited to in-frame clones, with some not included. The table includes 150,000 to 200,000 clones, approximately 80% detected once. Sequenced material: PBMCs. These receptor sequences come from a young man in good health and CMV-seronegative.

J is TRBJ1-2 and V is TRBV13, with D possibly TRBD1 on 5 matching bases. The CDR3 is 14 residues long. Trimming stripped 3 bases from V and 5 bases from J, with 13 bases between. Germline CDR1 PRHDT, CDR2 FYEKMQ (reference sequence). The CDR3 nucleotides are TGTGCCAGCAGCTTGGGCAGGGCCACTTATGGCTACACCTTC. Translation gives CASSLGRATYGYTF.

This sequence joins TRBV4-2 and TRBJ2-3, with D tentatively TRBD2 (6 bases). Deletions cut 1 base from V and 1 base from J, with 15 bases between. The germline CDR1 and CDR2 sequences are LGHNA and YNFKEQ. The CDR3 spans 17 residues. CDR3 region: CASSQGIAGRGTDTQYF. DNA of the CDR3: TGTGCCAGCAGCCAAGGGATTGCGGGGCGCGGCACAGATACGCAGTATTTT.

The CDR3 here is CASSDSTESSYNEQFF. The CDR3 region has the DNA TGTGCCAGCAGTGACTCAACAGAAAGCTCCTACAATGAGCAGTTCTTC. The chain is built from TRBV6-4 and TRBJ2-1, with D unclear. CDR3 length: 16 amino acids. Germline loops: CDR1 MRHNA, CDR2 SNTAGT. V lost 0 bases, J lost 0 bases, and 9 bases lay in between.

In this sample, this clone turned up a few times. The V gene is TRBV10-1, the J gene TRBJ1-2; D is ambiguous. Germline values: CDR1 WNHNN, CDR2 SYGVQD (reference sequence). Trimming stripped 10 bases from V and 6 bases from J, with 6 bases between. The CDR3 covers 9 residues. CDR3 nucleotides: TGCGCCACCCGGGATGGCTACACCTTC. Protein: CATRDGYTF.

The chain links TRBV18 to TRBJ2-6; no firm D call. The germline V and J ends were trimmed by 4 bases and 0 bases, with 10 bases remaining between them. Germline CDR1 is KGHSH and CDR2 is LQKENI. This CDR3 is built from 16 residues. The CDR3 loop reads CASSLTESSGANVLTF. CDR3 in DNA: TGTGCCAGCTCACTAACAGAGAGCTCTGGGGCCAACGTCCTGACTTTC. Full variable domain (missing parts from reference TRBV18 and TRBJ2-6): NAGVMQNPRHLVRRRGQEARLRCSPMKGHSHVYWYRQLPEEGLKFMVYLQKENIIDESGMPKERFSAEFPKEGPSILRIQQVVRGDSAAYFCASSLTESSGANVLTFGAGSRLTVL.

The gene calls are TRBV10-3 and TRBJ1-2; TRBD1 matches at 9 bases. The ends lost 3 bases at V and 7 bases at J; junction bases unmatched: 15. CDR1 ENHRY and CDR2 SYGVKD come from the germline V gene. This CDR3 comprises 17 residues. CDR3 residues: CAISDSIGDRGFGGYTF. In DNA, the CDR3 is TGTGCCATCAGTGATAGTATTGGCGACAGGGGGTTCGGTGGCTACACCTTC.

The chain is built from TRBV7-2 and TRBJ1-2, with D possibly TRBD1 on 6 matching bases. The V end was cut by 1 base, the J end by 6 bases, with 12 bases between. Germline V gene lookup returns CDR1 SGHTA and CDR2 FQGNSA. The CDR3 totals 14 residues. CDR3 in amino acids: CASSLVGGDNGYTF. The CDR3 DNA follows: TGTGCCAGCAGCTTAGTAGGGGGGGATAATGGCTACACCTTC.

The gene calls are TRBV11-1 and TRBJ1-4; a possible D gene is TRBD1 (5 bases). The V end was cut by 4 bases, the J end by 10 bases, with 16 bases between. The CDR3 has 14 residues. CDR1 and CDR2 from the germline V gene are SGHAT and FQDESV (reference sequence). This CDR3 reads CASSWRDVGGKLFF. DNA for the CDR3: TGTGCCAGCAGCTGGAGGGACGTAGGAGGAAAACTGTTTTTT.

This clone was seen once. The chain combines TRBV6-5 with TRBJ2-1, with 10 bases fitting TRBD2. The trim removed 4 bases at V and 4 bases at J, leaving 4 bases unmatched. CDR3 size: 15 residues. CDR1 is MNHEY, CDR2 SVGAGI, per germline. In DNA form, the CDR3 reads TGTGCCAGCAGTTCCCGGACTAGCGGATACAATGAGCAGTTCTTC. This codes for CASSSRTSGYNEQFF.

This clone was detected only once. This sequence joins TRBV7-9 and TRBJ2-1, with D possibly being TRBD2 (7 bases). The ends were cut back, 10 bases at V and 0 bases at J, with 16 bases in the middle. The CDR3 sequence is 15 residues long. Germline CDR1 reads SEHNR; CDR2 reads FQNEAQ (reference sequence). CDR3 protein: CAKSGGPSSYNEQFF. As DNA, the CDR3 is TGTGCCAAATCCGGGGGGCCCAGCTCCTACAATGAGCAGTTCTTC. Combining the CDR3 with reference TRBV7-9 and TRBJ2-1 gives the whole variable domain DTGVSQNPRHKITKRGQNVTFRCDPISEHNRLYWYRQTLGQGPEFLTYFQNEAQLEKSRLLSDRFSAERPKGSFSTLEIQRTEQGDSAMYLCAKSGGPSSYNEQFFGPGTRLTVL.

Here the CDR3 reads CASSDQDRGNYGYTF. The CDR3 DNA reads TGTGCCAGCAGCGACCAGGACAGGGGAAACTATGGCTACACCTTC. This chain links TRBV7-9 with TRBJ1-2, with 9 bases fitting TRBD1. The germline CDR1 and CDR2 sequences are SEHNR and FQNEAQ (reference sequence). The trim removed 5 bases at V and 2 bases at J, leaving 6 bases unmatched. The CDR3 loop spans 15 amino acids.

CDR3 nucleotides: TGTGCCAGCAGCCCCTCGACGGGAGCTTTCTACGAGCAGTACTTC. Its translation: CASSPSTGAFYEQYF. The chain employs TRBV7-2 and TRBJ2-7; a weak D match, TRBD2 (6 bases). The V gene's germline CDR1 is SGHTA and CDR2 FQGNSA. Trimming removed 5 bases at V and 3 bases at J, with 17 bases between. CDR3 length: 15 residues.

The rearrangement links TRBV11-2 to TRBJ2-3, with 10 nucleotides matching TRBD1. This CDR3 contains 12 residues. Looked up from germline, CDR1 is SGHAT and CDR2 is FQNNGV. With 8 bases clipped from V and 6 bases from J, the junction kept 2 bases outside the gene matches. The CDR3, as DNA: TGTGCCAGCGAGACAGGGGGCGATACGCAGTATTTT. This gives the protein CASETGGDTQYF. Together with reference TRBV11-2 and TRBJ2-3, the CDR3 gives the full variable domain: EAGVAQSPRYKIIEKRQSVAFWCNPISGHATLYWYQQILGQGPKLLIQFQNNGVVDDSQLPKDRFSAERLKGVDSTLKIQPAKLEDSAVYLCASETGGDTQYFGPGTRLTVL.

This chain connects TRBV6-5 to TRBJ2-2; no reliable D call. This CDR3 spans 14 amino acids. The V end lost 5 bases, the J end lost 4 bases, and 11 bases lay between the germline ends. Germline CDR1 is MNHEY and CDR2 is SVGAGI. CDR3 region: CASSRGLLTGELFF. The DNA of the CDR3 is TGTGCCAGCAGTCGCGGCCTTCTCACCGGGGAGCTGTTTTTT.

The gene calls are TRBV2 and TRBJ2-1, with D perhaps matching TRBD2 (5 bases). The CDR3 spans 13 residues. V was clipped by 7 bases and J by 6 bases, with 13 bases between them. Germline CDR1 and CDR2: SNHLY and FYNNEI. CDR3 sequence: CASILVYGNEQFF. The DNA for the CDR3 is TGTGCCAGCATACTAGTTTATGGCAATGAGCAGTTCTTC. The entire variable domain, with the rest obtained from reference TRBV2 and TRBJ2-1, is as follows: EPEVTQTPSHQVTQMGQEVILRCVPISNHLYFYWYRQILGQKVEFLVSFYNNEISEKSEIFDDQFSVERPDGSNFTLKIRSTKLEDSAMYFCASILVYGNEQFFGPGTRLTVL.

The V call is TRBV19, the J call TRBJ2-5; 8 nucleotides match TRBD1. Germline V gene data show CDR1 as LNHDA and CDR2 as SQIVND (reference sequence). The V and J ends lost 6 bases and 2 bases, in that order; junction bases with no gene match: 5. The CDR3 length is 14 residues. In DNA, the CDR3 is TGTGCCAGTAGCTGGACAGGGAGTCAAGAGACCCAGTACTTC. Amino acid sequence: CASSWTGSQETQYF. Supplemented by reference TRBV19 and TRBJ2-5, the full variable domain reads DGGITQSPKYLFRKEGQNVTLSCEQNLNHDAMYWYRQDPGQGLRLIYYSQIVNDFQKGDIAEGYSVSREKKESFPLTVTSAQKNPTAFYLCASSWTGSQETQYFGPGTRLLVL.

The V gene is TRBV7-2, the J gene TRBJ2-7; tentatively, D is TRBD2 (6 bases). The V end lost 3 bases, the J end lost 2 bases, and 14 bases lay between the germline ends. Germline CDR1 reads SGHTA; CDR2 reads FQGNSA. The CDR3 is 15 residues long. The DNA of the CDR3 is TGTGCCAGCAGCTTTCTGGTCGGGGGTGCCTACGAGCAGTACTTC. Translating it yields CASSFLVGGAYEQYF.

This clone appeared a few times. This sample includes further DNA sequences coding for the same CDR3. This rearrangement joins TRBV5-6 to TRBJ1-4; 7 positions agree with TRBD1. Germline V gene data show CDR1 as SGHDT and CDR2 as YYEEEE. The CDR3 totals 14 residues. Trimming cost V 0 bases and J 8 bases; bases outside gene matches: 4. In DNA, the CDR3 is TGTGCCAGCAGCTTGGGACAGGGTGGCGAAAAACTGTTTTTT. It specifies CASSLGQGGEKLFF.

This clone was detected only a few times. V is TRBV5-1 and J is TRBJ1-4; D not resolved. The CDR3 has 16 amino acids. Trimming cost V 1 base and J 2 bases, with 12 bases left between them. Germline CDR1 SGHRS, CDR2 YFSETQ. CDR3 coding DNA: TGCGCCAGCAGCTTGTTGGGGAGTGCGACTAATGAAAAACTGTTTTTT. This translates into CASSLLGSATNEKLFF.

This clone was seen once. The chain joins TRBV7-9 to TRBJ2-3; 9 bases are shared with TRBD1. This CDR3 contains 15 residues. The germline CDR1 and CDR2 sequences are SEHNR and FQNEAQ (reference sequence). The trim removed 5 bases at V and 2 bases at J, leaving 5 bases unmatched. The CDR3 sequence: CASSTGQGHTDTQYF. The CDR3 coding sequence is TGTGCCAGCAGCACCGGACAGGGGCACACAGATACGCAGTATTTT.

The rearrangement uses TRBV15 and TRBJ2-1; D gene unclear. The CDR3 is made up of 14 amino acids. Germline V gene data show CDR1 as LNHNV and CDR2 as YYDKDF (reference sequence). Trimming pared 1 base from V and 6 bases from J, leaving 10 bases between. In DNA, the CDR3 is TGTGCCACCAGCAGAGTGTGGCCGTCCAATGAGCAGTTCTTC. This codes for CATSRVWPSNEQFF. Full variable domain (missing parts from reference TRBV15 and TRBJ2-1): DAMVIQNPRYQVTQFGKPVTLSCSQTLNHNVMYWYQQKSSQAPKLLFHYYDKDFNNEADTPDNFQSRRPNTSFCFLDIRSPGLGDTAMYLCATSRVWPSNEQFFGPGTRLTVL.

This clone was seen only a few times. The chain combines TRBV25-1 with TRBJ1-6, with a possible D match to TRBD1 (5 bases). CDR3 length: 14 residues. Germline V gives CDR1 MGHDK, CDR2 SYGVNS. V lost 8 bases to trimming and J lost 7 bases, with 15 bases between them. This CDR3 is CASSDSLRNSPLHF. CDR3 DNA: TGTGCCAGCTCAGACAGCTTACGAAATTCACCCCTCCACTTT.

J is TRBJ2-1 and V is TRBV6-1; 9 nucleotides align to TRBD2. This CDR3 is built from 13 residues. The V segment lost 3 bases and the J segment 14 bases; nucleotides outside the gene matches: 8. Germline CDR1 reads MNHNS; CDR2 reads SASEGT. DNA for the CDR3: TGTGCCAGCAGTGAGCGGGAGGGGACTGGGGAGTTCTTC. Its protein is CASSEREGTGEFF.

This chain links TRBV6-5 with TRBJ1-5; no definite D call. Trimming left V 0 bases short and J 6 bases short, with 12 bases between. Germline values: CDR1 MNHEY, CDR2 SVGAGI. CDR3 length: 15 residues. The CDR3, as DNA: TGTGCCAGCAGTTACTCCTCTACCATTTTTCAGCCCCAGCATTTT. This translates into CASSYSSTIFQPQHF.

The chain combines TRBV7-8 with TRBJ1-6, with 8 positions matching TRBD1. Germline CDR1 is SGHVS and CDR2 is FQNEAQ. The CDR3 is 15 residues long. J was trimmed by 6 bases and V by 5 bases; bases with no gene match: 6. The CDR3 reads CASSPRQGSNSPLHF. DNA of the CDR3: TGTGCCAGCAGCCCAAGACAGGGGAGTAATTCACCCCTCCACTTT.

This sequence joins TRBV20-1 and TRBJ2-1; no firm D call. The CDR3 totals 11 residues. Trimming took off 6 bases at V and 5 bases at J, with 8 bases between the two ends. Germline CDR1 is DFQATT and CDR2 is SNEGSKA (reference sequence). CDR3 DNA: TGCAGTGCCCGAACGGACAATGAGCAGTTCTTC. Protein: CSARTDNEQFF.

The CDR3 nucleotides are TGTGCCAGCAGCGCAACAGGTGAAGCTTTCTTT. Translated, it gives CASSATGEAFF. The chain employs TRBV7-2 and TRBJ1-1, with a possible D match to TRBD1 (5 bases). Per germline, CDR1 SGHTA and CDR2 FQGNSA. Trimming took 5 bases from V and 7 from J, leaving 8 bases between them. The CDR3 has 11 residues.